A few counts support the clone carrying this T cell receptor beta chain. The antigen is undetermined. An end of the junction differs from the germline gene, which may be a read error. TCR beta CDR3 regions were amplified from RNA. HTBI primers were the set used in a first-round RT-PCR of the TCR CDR3. TCRdb reprocessed the multiplex PCR reads via MiXCR and lists one record per CDR3 protein. This sample yields about 600,000 distinct CDR3 sequences, of which 14% are seen a single time; 9.5% to 15% belongs to the top ten. The source of the sample is a study of T cells in Graves' hyperthyroidism and ophthalmopathy. Germline V lookup: CDR1 SGDLS, CDR2 YYNGEE. The CDR3 runs to 14 residues. The diagnoses drew upon clinical symptoms, serum thyroxine and TRAb, thyroid ultrasound and orbital computed tomography. Study-level points and caveats: Blood also held most thyroid clonotypes expanded beyond 0.001. The model anticipated ophthalmopathy a median about six months pre-onset.

The clonotype comes from a woman aged 50 to 60 with Graves' ophthalmopathy. The J gene is TRBJ2-1, the V gene TRBV9; D gene ambiguous. The specimen was blood. This CDR3 reads CASSVNSAYNEQSF. CDR3 DNA: TGTGCCAGCAGCGTAAACAGCGCCTACAATGAGCAGTCCTTC.